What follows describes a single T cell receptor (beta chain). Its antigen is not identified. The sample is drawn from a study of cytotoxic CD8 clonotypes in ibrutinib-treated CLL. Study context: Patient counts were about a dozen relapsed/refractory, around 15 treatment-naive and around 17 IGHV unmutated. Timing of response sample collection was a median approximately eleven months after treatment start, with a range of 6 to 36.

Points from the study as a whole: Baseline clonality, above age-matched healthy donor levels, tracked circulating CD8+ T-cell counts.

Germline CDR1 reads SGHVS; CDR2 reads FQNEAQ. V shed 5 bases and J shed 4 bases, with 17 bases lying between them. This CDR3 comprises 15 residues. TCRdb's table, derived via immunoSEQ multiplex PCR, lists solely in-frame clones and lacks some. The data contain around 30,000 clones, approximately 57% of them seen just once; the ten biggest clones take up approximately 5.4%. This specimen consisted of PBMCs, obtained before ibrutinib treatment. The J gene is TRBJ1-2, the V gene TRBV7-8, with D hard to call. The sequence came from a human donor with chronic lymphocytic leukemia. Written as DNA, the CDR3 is TGTGCCAGCAGCCACTTGACCCTCGGAGGCTATGGCTACACCTTC. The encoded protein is CASSHLTLGGYGYTF.